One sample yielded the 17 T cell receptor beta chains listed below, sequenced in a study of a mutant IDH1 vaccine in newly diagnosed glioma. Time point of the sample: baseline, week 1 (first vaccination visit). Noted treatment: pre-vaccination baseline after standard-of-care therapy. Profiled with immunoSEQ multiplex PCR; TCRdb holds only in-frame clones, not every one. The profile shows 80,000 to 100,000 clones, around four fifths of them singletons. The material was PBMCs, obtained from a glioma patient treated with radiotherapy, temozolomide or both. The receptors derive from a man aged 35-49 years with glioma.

The CDR3 sequence is CASSQESQGRMDGYTF. CDR3 nucleotides: TGTGCCAGCAGCCAAGAGAGCCAGGGGAGAATGGATGGCTACACCTTC. V and J are TRBV4-2 and TRBJ1-2; perhaps TRBD1 as D (6 bases). Deletions cut 0 bases from V and 6 bases from J, with 17 bases between. The CDR3 totals 16 residues. The germline V gene encodes CDR1 LGHNA and CDR2 YNFKEQ.

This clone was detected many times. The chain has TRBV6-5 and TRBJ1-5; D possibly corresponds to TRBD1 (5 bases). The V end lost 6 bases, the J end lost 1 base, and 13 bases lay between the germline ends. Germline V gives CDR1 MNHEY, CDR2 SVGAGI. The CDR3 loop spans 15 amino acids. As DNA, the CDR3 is TGTGCCAGCAGCACGGGGTGGGGGAGCAATCAGCCCCAGCATTTT. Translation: CASSTGWGSNQPQHF.

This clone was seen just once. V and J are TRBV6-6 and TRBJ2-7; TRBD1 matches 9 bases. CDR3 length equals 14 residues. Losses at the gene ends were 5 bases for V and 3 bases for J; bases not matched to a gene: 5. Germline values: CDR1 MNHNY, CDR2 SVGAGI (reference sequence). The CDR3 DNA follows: TGTGCCAGCAGTGGGACAGGGAATTTCTACGAGCAGTACTTC. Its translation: CASSGTGNFYEQYF.

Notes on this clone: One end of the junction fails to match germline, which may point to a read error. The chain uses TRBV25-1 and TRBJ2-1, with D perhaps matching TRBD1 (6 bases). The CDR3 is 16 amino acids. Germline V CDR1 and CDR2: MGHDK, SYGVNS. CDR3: CASSDRDRISHNEQFF. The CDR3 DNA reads TGTGCCAGCAGTGACCGAGACAGGATCTCCCACAATGAGCAGTTCTTC.

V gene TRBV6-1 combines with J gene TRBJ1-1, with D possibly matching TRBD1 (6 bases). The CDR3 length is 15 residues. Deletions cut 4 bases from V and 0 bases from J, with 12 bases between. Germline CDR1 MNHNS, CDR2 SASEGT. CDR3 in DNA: TGTGCCAGCAGTGGAGGACAGCCTCTGAACACTGAAGCTTTCTTT. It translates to CASSGGQPLNTEAFF.

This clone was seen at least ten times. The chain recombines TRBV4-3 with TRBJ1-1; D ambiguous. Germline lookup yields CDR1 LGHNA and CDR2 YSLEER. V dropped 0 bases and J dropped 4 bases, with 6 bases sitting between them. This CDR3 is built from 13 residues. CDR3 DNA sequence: TGCGCCAGCAGCCAAGAGGAGGGCACTGAAGCTTTCTTT. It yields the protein CASSQEEGTEAFF.

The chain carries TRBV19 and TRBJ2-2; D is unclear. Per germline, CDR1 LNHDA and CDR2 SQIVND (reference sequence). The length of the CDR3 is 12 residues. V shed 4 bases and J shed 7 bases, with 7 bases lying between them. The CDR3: CASSTLRGELFF. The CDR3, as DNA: TGTGCCAGTAGTACACTCCGCGGGGAGCTGTTTTTT. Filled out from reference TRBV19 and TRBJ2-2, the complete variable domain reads DGGITQSPKYLFRKEGQNVTLSCEQNLNHDAMYWYRQDPGQGLRLIYYSQIVNDFQKGDIAEGYSVSREKKESFPLTVTSAQKNPTAFYLCASSTLRGELFFGEGSRLTVL.

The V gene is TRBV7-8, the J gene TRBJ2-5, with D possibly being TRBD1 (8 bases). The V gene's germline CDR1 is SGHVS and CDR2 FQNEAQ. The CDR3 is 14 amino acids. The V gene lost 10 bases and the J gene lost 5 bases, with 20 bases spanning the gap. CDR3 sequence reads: CATTLRGRGETQYF. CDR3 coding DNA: TGTGCCACCACCCTCAGGGGGCGGGGGGAGACCCAGTACTTC.

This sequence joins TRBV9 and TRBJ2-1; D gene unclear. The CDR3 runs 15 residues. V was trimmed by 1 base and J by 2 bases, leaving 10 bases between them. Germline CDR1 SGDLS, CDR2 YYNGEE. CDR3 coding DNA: TGTGCCAGCAGCGTAAGTGGCGCGACCTACAATGAGCAGTTCTTC. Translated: CASSVSGATYNEQFF.

The CDR3 DNA reads as TGCGCCAGCAGCCAAGAGGTAGTAGGACGCTATTACGAGCAGTACTTC. Its protein is CASSQEVVGRYYEQYF. The gene calls are TRBV4-1 and TRBJ2-7; no reliable D call. There are 16 residues in the CDR3. Germline V CDR1 and CDR2: MGHRA, YSYEKL. The V and J ends lost 0 bases and 4 bases respectively, with 16 bases between them.

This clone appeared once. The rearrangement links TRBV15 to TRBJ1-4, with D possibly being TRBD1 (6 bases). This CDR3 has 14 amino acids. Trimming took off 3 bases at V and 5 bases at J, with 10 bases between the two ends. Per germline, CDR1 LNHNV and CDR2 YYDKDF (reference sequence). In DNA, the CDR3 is TGTGCCACCAGCAGTGAGGGGGGGAATGAAAAACTGTTTTTT. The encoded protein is CATSSEGGNEKLFF.

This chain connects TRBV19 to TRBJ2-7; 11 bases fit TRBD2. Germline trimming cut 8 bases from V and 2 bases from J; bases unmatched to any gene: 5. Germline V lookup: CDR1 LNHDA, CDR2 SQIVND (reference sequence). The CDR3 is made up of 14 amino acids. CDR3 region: CASSTSGGTYEQYF. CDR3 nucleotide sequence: TGTGCCAGTTCAACTAGCGGGGGAACCTACGAGCAGTACTTC.

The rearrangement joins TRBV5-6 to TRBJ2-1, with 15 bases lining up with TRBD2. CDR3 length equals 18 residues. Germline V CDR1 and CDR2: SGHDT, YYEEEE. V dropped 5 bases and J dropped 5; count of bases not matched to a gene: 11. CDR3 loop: CASSIPGLAGGSHNEQFF. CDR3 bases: TGTGCCAGCAGTATCCCGGGACTAGCGGGAGGAAGTCACAATGAGCAGTTCTTC.

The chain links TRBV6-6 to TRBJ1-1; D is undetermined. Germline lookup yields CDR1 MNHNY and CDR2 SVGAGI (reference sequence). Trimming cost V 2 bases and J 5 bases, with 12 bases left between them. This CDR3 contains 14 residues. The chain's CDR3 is CASSYNEGSTEAFF. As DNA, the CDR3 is TGTGCCAGCAGTTACAATGAGGGAAGTACTGAAGCTTTCTTT.

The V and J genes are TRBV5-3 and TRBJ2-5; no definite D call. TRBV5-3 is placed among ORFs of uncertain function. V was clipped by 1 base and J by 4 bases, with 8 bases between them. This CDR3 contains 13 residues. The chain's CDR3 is CARSLTLAETQYF. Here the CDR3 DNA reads TGTGCCAGAAGCTTGACCTTAGCAGAGACCCAGTACTTC.

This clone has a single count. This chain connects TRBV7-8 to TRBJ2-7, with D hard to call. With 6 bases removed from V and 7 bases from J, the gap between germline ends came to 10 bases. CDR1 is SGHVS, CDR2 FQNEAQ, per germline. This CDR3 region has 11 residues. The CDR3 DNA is TGTGCCAGCAGTACCGTGAGGGAGCAGTACTTC. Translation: CASSTVREQYF.

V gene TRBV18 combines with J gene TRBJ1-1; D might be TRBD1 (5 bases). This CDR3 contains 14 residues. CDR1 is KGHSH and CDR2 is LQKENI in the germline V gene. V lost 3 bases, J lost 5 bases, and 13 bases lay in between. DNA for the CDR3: TGTGCCAGCTCACCCGGCCTTCGGGGGACTGAAGCTTTCTTT. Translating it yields CASSPGLRGTEAFF.